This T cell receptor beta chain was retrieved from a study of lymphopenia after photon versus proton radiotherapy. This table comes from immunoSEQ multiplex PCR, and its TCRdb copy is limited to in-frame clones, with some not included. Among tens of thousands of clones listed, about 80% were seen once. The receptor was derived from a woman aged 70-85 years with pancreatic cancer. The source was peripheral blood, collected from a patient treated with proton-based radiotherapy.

As DNA, the CDR3 is TGTGCCAGCAGCCCAAACTACGAGCAGTACTTC. Encoded protein: CASSPNYEQYF. J is TRBJ2-7 and V is TRBV7-2; D unclear. The CDR3 sequence is 11 residues long. Trimming shortened V by 5 bases and J by 3 bases, and 5 bases separated the two germline ends. Germline V lookup: CDR1 SGHTA, CDR2 FQGNSA.